These 13 T cell receptor beta chains originate from one sample sequenced in a study of T cell responses to AZD1222 COVID-19 vaccine. Here immunoSEQ multiplex PCR was the method, and the copy in TCRdb shows in-frame clones only, minus some. The sample consists of 150,000 or so clones, around 93% of them appearing once. Sample: peripheral blood, taken 28 days after the second AZD1222 dose. These TCRs come from an adult who received the AZD1222 COVID-19 vaccine.

The V gene is TRBV19, the J gene TRBJ2-1, with 10 nucleotides matching TRBD2. CDR1 is LNHDA and CDR2 is SQIVND in the germline V gene (reference sequence). J gave up 6 bases and V 3 bases, and 14 bases lay outside the gene matches. The CDR3 is made up of 18 amino acids. The CDR3 spells CASSIKPPSGSKPNEQFF. CDR3 in DNA: TGTGCCAGTAGTATTAAACCTCCTAGCGGGAGCAAGCCCAATGAGCAGTTCTTC.

The V call is TRBV7-9, the J call TRBJ2-1, with TRBD1 as a possible D gene (6 bases). Germline-derived CDR1 and CDR2 are SEHNR and FQNEAQ (reference sequence). The V gene lost 5 bases and the J gene lost 6 bases, with 14 bases spanning the gap. The CDR3 has 14 residues. The CDR3 reads CASSRGQASNEQFF. The CDR3 nucleotides read TGTGCCAGCAGCCGGGGACAAGCAAGCAATGAGCAGTTCTTC.

The rearrangement uses TRBV13 and TRBJ2-6, with 8 bases identical to TRBD1. The CDR3 is 14 amino acids. Losses at the gene ends were 5 bases for V and 6 bases for J; bases not matched to a gene: 3. From germline, CDR1 is PRHDT and CDR2 FYEKMQ (reference sequence). CDR3 protein: CASSQGQEANVLTF. Written as DNA, the CDR3 is TGTGCCAGCAGCCAGGGACAGGAGGCCAACGTCCTGACTTTC.

The chain has TRBV7-2 and TRBJ1-4; D gene ambiguous. Germline V lookup: CDR1 SGHTA, CDR2 FQGNSA. This CDR3 spans 14 amino acids. The V end lost 5 bases, the J end lost 0 bases, and 7 bases lay between the germline ends. Here the CDR3 reads CASSPQATNEKLFF. The CDR3 bases are TGTGCCAGCAGCCCCCAGGCAACTAATGAAAAACTGTTTTTT.

The V call is TRBV6-5, the J call TRBJ2-5; 7 nucleotides align to TRBD2. CDR1 MNHEY and CDR2 SVGAGI come from the germline V gene. J lost 7 bases, V lost 0 bases, and 5 bases had no gene match. The CDR3 has 14 residues. This CDR3 reads CASSYSDWEGTQYF. CDR3 in DNA: TGTGCCAGCAGTTACTCCGACTGGGAGGGGACCCAGTACTTC.

This chain connects TRBV28 to TRBJ1-5, with D unresolved. The V and J ends lost 6 bases and 6 bases respectively, with 9 bases between them. CDR1 is MDHEN and CDR2 is SYDVKM in the germline V gene. The CDR3 consists of 12 residues. The CDR3 nucleotides are TGTGCCAGCAGGTTAGGAGGTCAGCCCCAGCATTTT. This codes for CASRLGGQPQHF.

The rearrangement uses TRBV28 and TRBJ1-2; 9 bases match TRBD1. The V gene's germline CDR1 is MDHEN and CDR2 SYDVKM. This CDR3 has 13 residues. The chain's CDR3 is CAEQDRTGVGYTF. CDR3 bases: TGTGCGGAGCAGGATAGGACAGGGGTCGGCTACACCTTC.

The chain carries TRBV18 and TRBJ2-5; TRBD1 matches 8 bases. Germline-derived CDR1 and CDR2 are KGHSH and LQKENI. This CDR3 has 15 residues. Trimming took 0 bases from V and 6 from J; bases not matched to a gene: 6. Here the CDR3 reads CASSPPGTGPQTQYF. The CDR3 bases are TGTGCCAGCTCACCACCAGGGACAGGCCCTCAGACCCAGTACTTC.

This chain links TRBV28 with TRBJ2-7; D uncertain. Per the germline V gene, CDR1 is MDHEN and CDR2 is SYDVKM. This CDR3 has 11 residues. The V end lost 6 bases, the J end lost 1 base, and 4 bases lay between the germline ends. The CDR3 loop reads CASRKSYEQYF. In nucleotides, the CDR3 is TGTGCCAGCAGGAAGTCCTACGAGCAGTACTTC.

This clone appeared once. V and J are TRBV5-1 and TRBJ2-7; TRBD2 is a possible D gene (6 bases). Between the trimmed V and J ends, which lost 4 bases and 3 bases, there was a span of 17 bases. The CDR3 loop spans 15 amino acids. The V gene's germline CDR1 is SGHRS and CDR2 YFSETQ. The CDR3 spells CASSQGAGGFYEQYF. CDR3 DNA: TGCGCCAGCAGCCAAGGGGCAGGAGGGTTCTACGAGCAGTACTTC.

V and J are TRBV5-6 and TRBJ1-2, with TRBD1 identical over 8 bases. V was pared by 5 bases and J by 8 bases, with 11 bases of the junction left unmatched. The CDR3 runs to 14 residues. CDR1 and CDR2 (germline): SGHDT, YYEEEE. The CDR3 region is CASSHPGGAGGYTF. The CDR3 nucleotides read TGTGCCAGCAGTCATCCAGGGGGCGCAGGCGGCTACACCTTC.

The chain carries TRBV3-1 (or the pseudogene TRBV3-2) and TRBJ2-1, with 7 bases identical to TRBD2. Trimming at V came to 2 bases and at J to 2 bases, leaving 3 bases not matched to a gene. This CDR3 region has 15 residues. Germline loops: CDR1 LGHDT, CDR2 YNNKEL (reference sequence). The CDR3 DNA is TGTGCCAGCAGCCAAAGCGGGACCGCCTACAATGAGCAGTTCTTC. Its translation: CASSQSGTAYNEQFF.

The chain joins TRBV6-5 to TRBJ2-7; 10 bases fit TRBD1. CDR1 and CDR2 (germline): MNHEY, SVGAGI. The trim removed 6 bases at V and 6 bases at J, leaving 8 bases unmatched. CDR3 length equals 14 residues. The DNA of the CDR3 is TGTGCCAGCAGCCTTGACCGGGACAGGGGCGAGCAGTACTTC. This translates into CASSLDRDRGEQYF.